The present TCR beta chain was sequenced within a study of CD8 T cells in ankylosing spondylitis. Study outcomes and limitations: Disease-associated clonotypes exhibited CD8+ identity and were relatively infrequent in peripheral blood. Within ankylosing spondylitis blood, a TCR beta motif made up of eight highly homologous variants appeared to be characteristic. Previously reported in reactive arthritis synovial fluid and blood were some of the motif variants. The study looked at matched synovial fluid samples from ankylosing spondylitis patients. Disease-linked clones were reported to be significantly enriched there.

This CDR3 region has 12 residues. Per the germline V gene, CDR1 is SQVTM and CDR2 is ANQGSEA. Quantitative barcoded 5'-RACE was used to prepare TCR beta libraries. Each CDR3 protein is one row after TCRdb ran MiXCR on the 5' RACE reads. The sample yields 130,000 or so distinct CDR3 sequences, 17% seen once. The sample holds many counts of this clonotype. Its antigen is not known. One end of the junction fails to match germline, which may point to a read error. The V and J genes are TRBV29-1 and TRBJ2-7; unclear D gene. The specimen was blood, either unsorted or a sorted T cell fraction (not recorded which). The receptor was derived from a male donor with ankylosing spondylitis. CDR3 bases: TGCAGCGTGGAAGGACCGAACTACGAGCAGTACTTC. Its protein is CSVEGPNYEQYF.